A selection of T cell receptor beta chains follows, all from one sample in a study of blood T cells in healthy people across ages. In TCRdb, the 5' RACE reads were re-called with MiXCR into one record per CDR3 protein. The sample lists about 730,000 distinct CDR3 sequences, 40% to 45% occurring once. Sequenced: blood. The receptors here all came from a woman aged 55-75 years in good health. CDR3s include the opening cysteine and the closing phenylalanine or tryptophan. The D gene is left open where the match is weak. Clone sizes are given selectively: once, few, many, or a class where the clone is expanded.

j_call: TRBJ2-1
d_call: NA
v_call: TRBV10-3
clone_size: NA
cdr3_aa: CAISGADSNEQFF
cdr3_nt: TGTGCCATCAGTGGGGCGGACAGCAATGAGCAGTTCTTC

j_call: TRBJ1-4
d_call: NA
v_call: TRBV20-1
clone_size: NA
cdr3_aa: CSAPHPTNEKLFF
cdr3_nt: TGCAGTGCTCCACACCCAACTAATGAAAAACTGTTTTTT

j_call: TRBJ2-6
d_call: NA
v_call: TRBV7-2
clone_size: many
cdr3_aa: CASSFPPGANVLTF
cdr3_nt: TGTGCCAGCAGCTTTCCCCCTGGGGCCAACGTCCTGACTTTC

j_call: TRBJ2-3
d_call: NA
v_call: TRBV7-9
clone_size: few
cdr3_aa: CASSLATGPDTQYF
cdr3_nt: TGTGCCAGCAGCTTAGCCACGGGGCCAGATACGCAGTATTTT

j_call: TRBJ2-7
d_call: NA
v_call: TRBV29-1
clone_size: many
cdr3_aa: CSVVWPFRSPYEQYF
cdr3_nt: TGCAGCGTTGTATGGCCCTTCCGGAGTCCCTACGAGCAGTACTTC

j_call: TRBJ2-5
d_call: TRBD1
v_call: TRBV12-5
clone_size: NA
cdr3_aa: CASGLGTGQETQYF
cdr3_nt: TGTGCTAGTGGTTTAGGGACAGGTCAAGAGACCCAGTACTTC

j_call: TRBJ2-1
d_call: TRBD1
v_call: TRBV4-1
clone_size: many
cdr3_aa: CASSQDIRGSYNEQFF
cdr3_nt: TGCGCCAGCAGCCAAGATATCAGGGGGTCCTACAATGAGCAGTTCTTC

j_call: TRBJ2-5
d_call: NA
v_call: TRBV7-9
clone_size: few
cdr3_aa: CASSLSRGTGETQYF
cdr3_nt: TGTGCCAGCAGCTTGTCGCGGGGAACTGGAGAGACCCAGTACTTC

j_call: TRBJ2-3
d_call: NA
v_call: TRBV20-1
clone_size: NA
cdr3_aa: CSARPASANTDTQYF
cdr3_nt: TGCAGTGCTAGGCCGGCCTCAGCCAACACAGATACGCAGTATTTT

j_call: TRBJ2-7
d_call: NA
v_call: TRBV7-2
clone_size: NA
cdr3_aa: CASSELQGVGYEQYF
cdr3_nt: TGTGCCAGCAGCGAGCTACAGGGAGTTGGCTACGAGCAGTACTTC

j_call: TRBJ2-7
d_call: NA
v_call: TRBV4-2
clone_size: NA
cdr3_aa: CASSRDTGLEQYF
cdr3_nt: TGTGCCAGCAGCCGGGATACAGGGTTAGAGCAGTACTTC

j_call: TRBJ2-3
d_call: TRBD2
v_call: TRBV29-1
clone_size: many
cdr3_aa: CSVATSGASTDTQYF
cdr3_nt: TGCAGCGTTGCGACTAGCGGAGCTAGCACAGATACGCAGTATTTT

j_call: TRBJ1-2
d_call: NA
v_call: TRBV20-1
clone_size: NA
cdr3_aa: CSAKVLGIDYGYTF
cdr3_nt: TGCAGTGCTAAGGTTTTGGGTATTGACTATGGCTACACCTTC

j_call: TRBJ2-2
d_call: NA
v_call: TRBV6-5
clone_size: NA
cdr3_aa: CASSTNPYGGELFF
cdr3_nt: TGTGCCAGCAGTACAAACCCGTACGGCGGGGAGCTGTTTTTT